This TCR beta chain is from a study of cytomegalovirus exposure and HLA in healthy donors. The CDR3 covers 15 residues. Germline V gene lookup returns CDR1 ENHRY and CDR2 SYGVKD. V was trimmed by 0 bases and J by 1 base, leaving 9 bases between them. The PCR contained 60 Vbeta and 13 Jbeta primers. Clones were sequenced by immunoSEQ multiplex PCR, and TCRdb holds only the in-frame ones, with some missing. The data contain under 150,000 clones, 60% to 80% of them seen just once; the ten biggest clones take up around 2.7%. The sample was PBMCs. This receptor was obtained from a woman aged 60-70 years in good health and CMV-seropositive. This sequence joins TRBV10-3 and TRBJ1-1; the D is unclear. This CDR3 is CAISESIPGNTEAFF. The CDR3 DNA reads TGTGCCATCAGTGAGTCGATCCCCGGGAACACTGAAGCTTTCTTT.